This T cell receptor (beta chain) stems from a study of T cell repertoires in cytomegalovirus infection. Whole-study context: Public signatures in TCR beta pointed to CMV infection and matching HLA type.

Germline V gene sequence: CDR1 SGDLS, CDR2 YYNGEE. V was pared by 0 bases and J by 7 bases, with 9 bases of the junction left unmatched. The CDR3 has 16 residues. To note about this clonotype: Antigen specificity is unknown.

TCRdb reanalysed the reads using MiXCR and keeps one entry per CDR3 protein. The repertoire holds roughly 600,000 distinct CDR3 sequences, with about 24% as singletons. Overall study results and limits: HLA-C-restricted CMV-specific TCR beta clonotypes prevailed in the ex vivo response. Totalled public TCR beta family frequency picked out people who carried CMV plus the relevant HLA.

Material: CD8+ T cells from PBMCs. The receptor comes from a human donor in good health (CMV status not recorded). Some clones in this sample may be carry-over from other donors' samples. The gene calls are TRBV9 and TRBJ2-1; 8 bases align to TRBD2. The CDR3 DNA is TGTGCCAGCAGCGTAGCAAAAGTGACTAGCGCAAATGAGCAGTTCTTC. Amino acid sequence: CASSVAKVTSANEQFF.